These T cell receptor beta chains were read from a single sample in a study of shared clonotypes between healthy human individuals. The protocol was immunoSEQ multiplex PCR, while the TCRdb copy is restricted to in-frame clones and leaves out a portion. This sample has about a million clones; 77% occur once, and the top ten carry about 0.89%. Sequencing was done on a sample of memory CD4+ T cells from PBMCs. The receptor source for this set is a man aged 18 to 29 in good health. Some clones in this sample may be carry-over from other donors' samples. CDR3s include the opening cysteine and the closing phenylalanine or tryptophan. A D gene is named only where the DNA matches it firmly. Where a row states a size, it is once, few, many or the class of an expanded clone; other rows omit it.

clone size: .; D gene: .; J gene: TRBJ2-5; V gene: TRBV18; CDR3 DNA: TGTGCCAGCTCACCCCCAAGCGACCAAGAGACCCAGTACTTC; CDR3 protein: CASSPPSDQETQYF
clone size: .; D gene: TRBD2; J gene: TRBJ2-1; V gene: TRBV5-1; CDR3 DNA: TGCGCCAGCAGCTTGGGGGACGGGAGGGCCGGAAATGAGCAGTTCTTC; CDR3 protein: CASSLGDGRAGNEQFF
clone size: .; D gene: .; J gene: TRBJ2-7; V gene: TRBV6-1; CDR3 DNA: TGTGCCAGCAGTAGGGGCGCTTACTACGAGCAGTACTTC; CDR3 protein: CASSRGAYYEQYF
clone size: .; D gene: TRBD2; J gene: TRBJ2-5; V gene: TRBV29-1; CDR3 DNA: TGCAGCGTTGCTGGTCGGGGGGGAGAGACCCAGTACTTC; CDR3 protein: CSVAGRGGETQYF
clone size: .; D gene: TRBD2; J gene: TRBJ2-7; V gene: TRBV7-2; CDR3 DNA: TGTGCCAGCAGCTTTTTGACTAGCGGTCCCTACGAGCAGTACTTC; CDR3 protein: CASSFLTSGPYEQYF
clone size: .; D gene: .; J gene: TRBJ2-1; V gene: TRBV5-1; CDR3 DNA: TGCGCCAGCAGCTTCCCGGGAGCTAGGAATGAGCAGTTCTTC; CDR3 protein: CASSFPGARNEQFF
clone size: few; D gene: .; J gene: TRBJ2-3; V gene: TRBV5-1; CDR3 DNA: TGCGCCAGCAGCCCCTCCGGGGGACAACGCACAGATACGCAGTATTTT; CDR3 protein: CASSPSGGQRTDTQYF
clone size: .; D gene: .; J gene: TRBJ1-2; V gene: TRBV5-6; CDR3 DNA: TGTGCCAGCAGCTTGCGGGGATTACTAATGCGCTACACCTTC; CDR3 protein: CASSLRGLLMRYTF
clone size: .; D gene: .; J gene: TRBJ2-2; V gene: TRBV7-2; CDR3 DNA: TGTGCCAGCAGCTTTCAAATACGGGACGCGAACACCGGGGAGCTGTTTTTT; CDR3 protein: CASSFQIRDANTGELFF
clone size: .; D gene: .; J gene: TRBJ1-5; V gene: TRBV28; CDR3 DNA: TGTGCCACCAGATACGTTCGGGCAGGAGCCAATTCCGAGCCCCAGCATTTT; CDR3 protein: CATRYVRAGANSEPQHF
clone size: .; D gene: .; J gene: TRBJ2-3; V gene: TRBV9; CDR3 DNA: TGTGCCAGCAGCTCAAGGCCCCGGACTCGCACAGATACGCAGTATTTT; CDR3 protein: CASSSRPRTRTDTQYF
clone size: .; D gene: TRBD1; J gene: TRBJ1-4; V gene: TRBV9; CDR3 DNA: TGTGCCAGCAGCGTAACAGGGGGCACTAATGAAAAACTGTTTTTT; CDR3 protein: CASSVTGGTNEKLFF
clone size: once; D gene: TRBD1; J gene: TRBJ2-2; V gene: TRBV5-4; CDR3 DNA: TGTGCCAGCAGCGTCGGACAGGGGGCTTTCACCGGGGAGCTGTTTTTT; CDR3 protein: CASSVGQGAFTGELFF
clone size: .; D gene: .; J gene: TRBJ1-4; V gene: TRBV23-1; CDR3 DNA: TGCGCCAGCGGACCCGGGGACCCTAATCGCCGAACTAATGAAAAACTGTTTTTT; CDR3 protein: CASGPGDPNRRTNEKLFF
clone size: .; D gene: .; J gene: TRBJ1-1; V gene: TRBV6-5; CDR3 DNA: TGTGCCAGCAGTTACGCGCTGAACACTGAAGCTTTCTTT; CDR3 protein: CASSYALNTEAFF
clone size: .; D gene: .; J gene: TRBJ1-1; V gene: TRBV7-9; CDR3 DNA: TGTGCCAGCAGCCCCCTGGGTGGGTCACAGAACACTGAAGCTTTCTTT; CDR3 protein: CASSPLGGSQNTEAFF
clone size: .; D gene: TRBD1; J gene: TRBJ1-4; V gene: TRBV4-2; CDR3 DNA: TGTGCCAGCAGCCAAGCCGGGCGGACAGGGGACGAAAAACTGTTTTTT; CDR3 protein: CASSQAGRTGDEKLFF
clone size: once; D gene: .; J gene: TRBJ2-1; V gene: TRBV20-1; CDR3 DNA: TGCAGTGCTAGACTGACTCCCCAGCAGTTCTTC; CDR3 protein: CSARLTPQQFF
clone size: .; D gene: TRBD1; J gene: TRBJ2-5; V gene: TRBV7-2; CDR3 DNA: TGTGCCAGCAGCTTATTAAACAGGGGGGAGACCCAGTACTTC; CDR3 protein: CASSLLNRGETQYF
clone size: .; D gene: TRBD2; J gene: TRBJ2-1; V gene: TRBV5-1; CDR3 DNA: TGCGCCAGCAGCGGAAGTCTAGCGGGAGGCGGCAATGAGCAGTTCTTC; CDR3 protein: CASSGSLAGGGNEQFF
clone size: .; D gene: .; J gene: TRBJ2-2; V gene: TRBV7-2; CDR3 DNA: TGTGCCAGCAGCTTAGGAAGGGTTACCGGGGAGCTGTTTTTT; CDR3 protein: CASSLGRVTGELFF
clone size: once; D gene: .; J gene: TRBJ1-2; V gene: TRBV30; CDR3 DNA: TGTGCCTGGAGTGTACGGGGGAACTATGGCTACACCTTC; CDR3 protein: CAWSVRGNYGYTF
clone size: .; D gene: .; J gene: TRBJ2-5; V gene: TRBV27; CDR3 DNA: TGTGCCCCAACCCGGGACAAGAGGGGTCTACAAGAGACCCAGTACTTC; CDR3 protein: CAPTRDKRGLQETQYF
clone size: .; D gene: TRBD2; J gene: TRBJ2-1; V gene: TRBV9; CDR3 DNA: TGTGCCAGCAGCGTGCTAGCGGGAGTGGGTGAGCAGTTCTTC; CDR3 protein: CASSVLAGVGEQFF
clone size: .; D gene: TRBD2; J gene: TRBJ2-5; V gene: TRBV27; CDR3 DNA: TGTGCCAGCAGTTTCCTCAGGTCTAGCGGAGGGGAGGAGACCCAGTACTTC; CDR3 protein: CASSFLRSSGGEETQYF
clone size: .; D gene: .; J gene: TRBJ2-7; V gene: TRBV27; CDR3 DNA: TGTGCCAGCGGCGGGTTAAAGCGGAGCTCCTACGAGCAGTACTTC; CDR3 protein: CASGGLKRSSYEQYF
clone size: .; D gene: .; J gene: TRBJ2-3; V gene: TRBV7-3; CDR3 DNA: TGTGCCAGCAGCTTTGGTGGAAGCACAGATACGCAGTATTTT; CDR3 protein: CASSFGGSTDTQYF
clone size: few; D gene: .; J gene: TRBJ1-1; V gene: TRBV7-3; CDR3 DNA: TGTGCCAGCAGCTTAAGTCGGGACGTCGTCACGGAAGCTTTCTTT; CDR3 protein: CASSLSRDVVTEAFF
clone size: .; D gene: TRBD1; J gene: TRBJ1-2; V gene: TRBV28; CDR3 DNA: TGTGCCAGCAGCCTAGACAGGGATGACTTGGTGCCTTATGGCTACACCTTC; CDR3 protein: CASSLDRDDLVPYGYTF
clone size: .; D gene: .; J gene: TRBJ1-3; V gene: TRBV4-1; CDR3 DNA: TGCGCCAGCAGCCAAGAACCAGGGTCTGGAAACACCATATATTTT; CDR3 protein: CASSQEPGSGNTIYF
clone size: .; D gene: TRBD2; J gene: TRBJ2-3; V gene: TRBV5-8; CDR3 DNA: TGTGCCAGCAGCTTGGCCGCGACTAGCGGGGCCCCAGATACGCAGTATTTT; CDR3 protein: CASSLAATSGAPDTQYF
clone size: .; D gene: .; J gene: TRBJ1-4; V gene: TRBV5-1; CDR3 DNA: TGCGCCAGCAGCTTGGTGGGTGAGGGGAATGAAAAACTGTTTTTT; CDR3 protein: CASSLVGEGNEKLFF
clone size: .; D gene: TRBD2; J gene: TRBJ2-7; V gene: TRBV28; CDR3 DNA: TGTGCCAGCAGTCCTGGACTAGCGGGGGCCTACGAGCAGTACTTC; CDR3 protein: CASSPGLAGAYEQYF
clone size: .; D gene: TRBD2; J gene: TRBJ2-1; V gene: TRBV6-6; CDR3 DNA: TGTGCCAGCAGATCCACGTCCCGGGGGGGAAGCAATGAACAGTTCTTC; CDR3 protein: CASRSTSRGGSNEQFF
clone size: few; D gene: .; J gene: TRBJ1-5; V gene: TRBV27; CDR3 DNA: TGTGCCACCGGGGTAGTTGGCAATCAGCCCCAGCATTTT; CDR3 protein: CATGVVGNQPQHF
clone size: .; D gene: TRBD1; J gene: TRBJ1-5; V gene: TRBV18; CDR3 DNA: TGTGCCAGCTCACCAGGGACAGGGGGCCAGCCCCAGCATTTT; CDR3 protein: CASSPGTGGQPQHF
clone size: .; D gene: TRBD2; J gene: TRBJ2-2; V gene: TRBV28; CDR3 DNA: TGTGCCAGCAGTGCTAGCGGGAGTATAGTCGGGGAGCTGTTTTTT; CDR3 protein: CASSASGSIVGELFF
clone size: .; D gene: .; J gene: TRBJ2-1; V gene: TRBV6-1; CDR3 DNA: TGTGCCGTAAGCCGGACTCAGAATACCTACAATGAGCAGTTCTTC; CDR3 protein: CAVSRTQNTYNEQFF
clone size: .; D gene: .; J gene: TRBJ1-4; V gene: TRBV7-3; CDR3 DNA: TGTGCCAGCAGCTTAAACCCGGCAGGGAGGAATGAAAAACTGTTTTTT; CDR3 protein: CASSLNPAGRNEKLFF
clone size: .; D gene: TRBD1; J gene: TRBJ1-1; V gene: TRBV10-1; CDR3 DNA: TGCGCCAGCATCCCGACAGGGACTGAAGCTTTCTTT; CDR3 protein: CASIPTGTEAFF
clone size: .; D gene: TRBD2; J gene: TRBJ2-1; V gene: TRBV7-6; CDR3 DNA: TGTGCCAGCAGCTTTAGCGGGAGTCCCTACAATGAGCAGTTCTTC; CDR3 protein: CASSFSGSPYNEQFF
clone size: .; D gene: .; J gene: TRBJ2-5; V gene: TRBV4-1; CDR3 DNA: TGCGCCAGCAGCCAAGGGACCCAGTACCAAGAGACCCAGTACTTC; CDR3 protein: CASSQGTQYQETQYF
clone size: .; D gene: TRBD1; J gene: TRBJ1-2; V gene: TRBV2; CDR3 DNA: TGTGCCAGCAGCCGTCCGGGACAGCTGTCGTATGGCTACACCTTC; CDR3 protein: CASSRPGQLSYGYTF